This T cell receptor beta chain was documented in a study of cytomegalovirus exposure and HLA in healthy donors. The germline gives CDR1 MDHEN, CDR2 SYDVKM. The CDR3 sequence is 14 residues long. Trimming shortened V by 3 bases and J by 1 base, and 10 bases separated the two germline ends. Sequenced by immunoSEQ multiplex PCR; TCRdb stores in-frame clones only, minus some. The table includes 250,000 to 300,000 clones, approximately 86% detected once. The rearrangement uses TRBV28 and TRBJ2-7, with D possibly matching TRBD1 (6 bases). Specimen: PBMCs. The receptor's source is a woman between 18 and 30 years old in good health and CMV-seronegative. The CDR3 loop is CASSLTGGSYEQYF. CDR3 nucleotides: TGTGCCAGCAGTTTGACAGGTGGGTCCTACGAGCAGTACTTC.